A selection of T cell receptor beta chains follows, all from one sample in a study of T-cell reconstitution after alpha-beta-depleted transplantation in children. TCRdb ran MiXCR on the PCR reads and lists one entry per CDR3 protein. The sample carries 610,000 or so distinct CDR3 sequences, over 25% recorded once. The sequences come from PBMCs, collected before TCRalphabeta/CD19-depleted stem cell transplant. These receptors were collected from a boy in the first two years of life with Wiskott-Aldrich syndrome, due to receive a stem cell transplant. CDR3s include the opening cysteine and the closing phenylalanine or tryptophan. Fields, in order: clone size, D gene, J gene, V gene, CDR3 DNA, CDR3 protein. D genes are given only for firm matches. Size is stated for part of the rows, as once, few or many counts, or as a class when the clone is expanded.

>few|.|TRBJ2-7|TRBV12-3/TRBV12-4
TGTGCCAGCAGTTTAGGACAGGTTTTTTACGAGCAGTACTTC
CASSLGQVFYEQYF
>.|.|TRBJ2-5|TRBV5-1
TGCGCCAGCAGGTCGAGGGGAGGCCAAGAGACCCAGTACTTC
CASRSRGGQETQYF
>.|.|TRBJ1-5|TRBV6-1
TGTGCCAGCAGTGAAGAGGTTGCAGGGACATTCAATCAGCCCCAGCATTTT
CASSEEVAGTFNQPQHF
>few|TRBD2|TRBJ2-7|TRBV4-2
TGTGCCAGCAGCCAAGTGGGTCTAGCGGGAGGTGCCTACGAGCAGTACTTC
CASSQVGLAGGAYEQYF
>.|.|TRBJ1-5|TRBV6-1
TGTGCCAGCGCCCCTGGCGCGGCCTCGGATCAGCCCCAGCATTTT
CASAPGAASDQPQHF
>few|TRBD2|TRBJ2-3|TRBV29-1
TGCAGCGTTAGCGGGAGGTCCACAGATACGCAGTATTTT
CSVSGRSTDTQYF
>.|.|TRBJ1-1|TRBV19
TGTGCCAGTAGTATTAATAGGAGGAACACTGAAGCTTTCTTT
CASSINRRNTEAFF
>few|TRBD2|TRBJ2-6|TRBV5-1
TGCGCCAGCAGCTTGGTAGCGGGAGCTGATGGGGCCAACGTCCTGACTTTC
CASSLVAGADGANVLTF
>few|.|TRBJ2-1|TRBV20-1
TGCAGTGCTAGGTCGAGTCTGGGGGATGAGCAGTTCTTC
CSARSSLGDEQFF
>.|TRBD1|TRBJ2-1|TRBV7-9
TGTGCCAGCAGCCCGGGACAGGGTCGTCGCAATGAGCAGTTCTTC
CASSPGQGRRNEQFF
>few|TRBD2|TRBJ2-1|TRBV11-2
TGTGCCAGCAGCTCCGGATCCCTAGCGGGAGCGTGGAATGAGCAGTTCTTC
CASSSGSLAGAWNEQFF
>few|.|TRBJ2-2|TRBV29-1
TGCAGCGTTGTGGGCACGGGCACCGGGGAGCTGTTTTTT
CSVVGTGTGELFF
>.|TRBD1|TRBJ2-7|TRBV10-3
TGTGCCATCAGCCCGGGACAGGGTTTTTACGAGCAGTACTTC
CAISPGQGFYEQYF